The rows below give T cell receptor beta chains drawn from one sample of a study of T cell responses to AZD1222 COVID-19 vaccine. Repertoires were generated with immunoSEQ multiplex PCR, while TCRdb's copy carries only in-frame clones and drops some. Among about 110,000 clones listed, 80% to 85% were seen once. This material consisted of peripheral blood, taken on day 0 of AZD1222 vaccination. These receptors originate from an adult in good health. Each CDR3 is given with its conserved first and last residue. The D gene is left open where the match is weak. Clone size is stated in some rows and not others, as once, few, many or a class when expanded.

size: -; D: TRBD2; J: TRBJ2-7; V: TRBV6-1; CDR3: CASSEGPSGMYEQYF; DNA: TGTGCCAGCAGTGAAGGGCCTAGCGGGATGTACGAGCAGTACTTC
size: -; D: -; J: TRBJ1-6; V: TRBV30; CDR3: CAWSIATNSPLHF; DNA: TGTGCCTGGAGCATTGCCACCAATTCACCCCTCCACTTT
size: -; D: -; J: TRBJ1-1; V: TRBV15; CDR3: CATSRGDTNLEAFF; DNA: TGTGCCACCAGCAGAGGGGACACCAATCTAGAAGCTTTCTTT
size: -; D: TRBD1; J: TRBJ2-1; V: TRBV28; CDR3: CASSLPSTGLNEQFF; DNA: TGTGCCAGCAGCCTCCCATCGACAGGGCTTAATGAGCAGTTCTTC
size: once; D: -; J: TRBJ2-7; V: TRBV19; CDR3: CASSTQISTTYEQYF; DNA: TGTGCCAGTAGTACCCAGATTTCGACCACCTACGAGCAGTACTTC
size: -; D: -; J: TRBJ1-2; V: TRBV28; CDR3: CASSGPSGGGYTF; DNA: TGTGCCAGCAGTGGACCTTCGGGGGGAGGCTACACCTTC
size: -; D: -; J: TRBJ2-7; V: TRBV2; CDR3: CASSEEGRFYEQYF; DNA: TGTGCCAGCAGTGAAGAGGGGCGATTCTACGAGCAGTACTTC
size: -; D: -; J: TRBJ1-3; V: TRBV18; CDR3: CASSPSYQAGNTIYF; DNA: TGTGCCAGCTCACCAAGTTATCAGGCTGGAAACACCATATATTTT
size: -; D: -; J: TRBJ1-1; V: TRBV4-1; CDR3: CASSQDAQTMNTEAFF; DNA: TGCGCCAGCAGCCAAGATGCACAGACCATGAACACTGAAGCTTTCTTT
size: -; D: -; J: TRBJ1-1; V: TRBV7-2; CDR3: CASRANGGPGTEAFF; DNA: TGTGCCAGCAGGGCCAACGGGGGGCCAGGCACTGAAGCTTTCTTT
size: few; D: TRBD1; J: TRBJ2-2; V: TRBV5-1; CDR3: CASSHGQGASGELFF; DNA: TGCGCCAGCAGCCATGGACAGGGGGCTTCCGGGGAGCTGTTTTTT
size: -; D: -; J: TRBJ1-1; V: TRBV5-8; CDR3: CASSLVRDAEAFF; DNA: TGTGCCAGCAGCTTGGTAAGGGATGCTGAAGCTTTCTTT
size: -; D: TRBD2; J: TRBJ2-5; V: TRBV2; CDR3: CATRLAVNQETQYF; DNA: TGTGCCACCCGGCTAGCGGTGAACCAAGAGACCCAGTACTTC
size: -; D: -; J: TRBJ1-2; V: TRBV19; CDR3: CASSMGRDLYYGYTF; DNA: TGTGCCAGTAGTATGGGCAGGGATCTGTACTATGGCTACACCTTC
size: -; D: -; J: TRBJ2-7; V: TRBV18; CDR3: CASSPPPGANEQYF; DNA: TGTGCCAGCTCACCACCGCCGGGAGCTAACGAGCAGTACTTC
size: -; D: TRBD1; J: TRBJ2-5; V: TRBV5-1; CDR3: CASNDREKETQYF; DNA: TGCGCCAGCAACGACAGGGAAAAAGAGACCCAGTACTTC
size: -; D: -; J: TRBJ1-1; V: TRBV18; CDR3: CASSPLKGSTEAFF; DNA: TGTGCCAGCTCACCACTGAAGGGGAGCACTGAAGCTTTCTTT
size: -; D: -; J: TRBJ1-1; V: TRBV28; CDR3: CASSLTHRNTEAFF; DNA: TGTGCCAGCAGTTTAACCCATCGGAACACTGAAGCTTTCTTT
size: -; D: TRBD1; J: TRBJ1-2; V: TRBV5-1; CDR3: CASSPGQGASYGYTF; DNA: TGCGCCAGCAGCCCCGGGCAGGGGGCTAGCTATGGCTACACCTTC
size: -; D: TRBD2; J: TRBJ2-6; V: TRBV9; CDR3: CASSVTSGSIGANVLTF; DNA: TGTGCCAGCAGCGTCACTAGCGGGAGTATAGGGGCCAACGTCCTGACTTTC
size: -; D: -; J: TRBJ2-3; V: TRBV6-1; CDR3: CASSDYSSTDTQYF; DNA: TGTGCCAGCAGTGATTACAGCAGCACAGATACGCAGTATTTT
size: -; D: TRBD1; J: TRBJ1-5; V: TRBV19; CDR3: CASSDRWLNQPQHF; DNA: TGTGCCAGTTCGGACAGGTGGTTGAATCAGCCCCAGCATTTT